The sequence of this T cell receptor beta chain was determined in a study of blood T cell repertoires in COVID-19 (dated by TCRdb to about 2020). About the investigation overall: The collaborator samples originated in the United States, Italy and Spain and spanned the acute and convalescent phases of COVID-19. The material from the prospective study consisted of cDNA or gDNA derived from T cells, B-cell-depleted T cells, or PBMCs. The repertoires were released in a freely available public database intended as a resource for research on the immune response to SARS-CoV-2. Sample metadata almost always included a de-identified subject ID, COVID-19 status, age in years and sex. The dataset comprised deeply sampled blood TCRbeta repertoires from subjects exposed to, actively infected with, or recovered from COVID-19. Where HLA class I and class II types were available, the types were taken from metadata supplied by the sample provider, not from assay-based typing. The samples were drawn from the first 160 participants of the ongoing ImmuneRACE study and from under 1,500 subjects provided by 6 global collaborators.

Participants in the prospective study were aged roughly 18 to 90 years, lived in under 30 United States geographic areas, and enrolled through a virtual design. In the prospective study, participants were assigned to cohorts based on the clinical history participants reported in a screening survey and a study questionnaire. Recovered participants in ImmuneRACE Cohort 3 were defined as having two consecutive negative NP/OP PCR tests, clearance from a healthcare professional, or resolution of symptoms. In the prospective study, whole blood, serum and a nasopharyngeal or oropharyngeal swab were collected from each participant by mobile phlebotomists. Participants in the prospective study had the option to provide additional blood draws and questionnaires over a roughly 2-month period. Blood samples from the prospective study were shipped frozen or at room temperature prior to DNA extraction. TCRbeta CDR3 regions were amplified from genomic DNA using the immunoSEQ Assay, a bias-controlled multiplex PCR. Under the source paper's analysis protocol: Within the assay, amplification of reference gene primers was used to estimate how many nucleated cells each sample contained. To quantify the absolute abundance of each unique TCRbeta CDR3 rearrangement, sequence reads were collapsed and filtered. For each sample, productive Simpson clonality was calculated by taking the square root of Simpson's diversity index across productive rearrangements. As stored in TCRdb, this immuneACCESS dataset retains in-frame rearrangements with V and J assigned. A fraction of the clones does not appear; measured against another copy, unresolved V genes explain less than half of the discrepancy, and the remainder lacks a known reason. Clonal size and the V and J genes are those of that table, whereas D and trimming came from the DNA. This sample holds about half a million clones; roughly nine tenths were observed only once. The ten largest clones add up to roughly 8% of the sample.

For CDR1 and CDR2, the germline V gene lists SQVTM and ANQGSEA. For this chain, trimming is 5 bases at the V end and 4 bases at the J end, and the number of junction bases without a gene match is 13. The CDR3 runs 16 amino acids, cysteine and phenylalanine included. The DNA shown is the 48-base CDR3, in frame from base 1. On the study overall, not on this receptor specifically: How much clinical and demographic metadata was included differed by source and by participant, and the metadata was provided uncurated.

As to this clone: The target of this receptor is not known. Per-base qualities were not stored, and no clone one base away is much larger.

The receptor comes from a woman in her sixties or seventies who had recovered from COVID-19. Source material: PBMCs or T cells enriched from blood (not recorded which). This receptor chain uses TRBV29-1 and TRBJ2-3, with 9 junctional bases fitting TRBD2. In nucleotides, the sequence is TGCAGCGTTCAAGGACCGAGCGGGGGGCTAGCAGATACGCAGTATTTT. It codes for CSVQGPSGGLADTQYF.